These T cell receptor beta chains were read from a single sample in a study of T-cell memory formation after mild COVID-19. TCRdb reanalysed the 5' RACE reads using MiXCR and keeps one entry per CDR3 protein. This sample carries some 160,000 distinct CDR3 sequences, roughly 31% of them seen once, and the ten largest clones take about 12%. The source material was PBMCs or a T cell subset sorted from them (not recorded which). The receptors stem from an adult woman who had mild COVID-19 (a few samples of this study predate the infection). Cell type and time point are not known. Both conserved end residues are part of each CDR3. Fields, in order: CDR3 length, D gene, V gene, clone size, J gene, CDR3 DNA, CDR3 protein. The D gene is left open where the match is weak. A row's size may be missing; if present it is once, few, many or a size class.

15	TRBD1	TRBV5-1	many	TRBJ1-4	TGCGCCAGCAGAGGGACAGGGGGCCCAAATGAAAAACTGTTTTTT	CASRGTGGPNEKLFF
13	-	TRBV10-3	-	TRBJ2-2	TGTGCCCTCCGACCGGGGGACACCGGGGAGCTGTTTTTT	CALRPGDTGELFF
12	-	TRBV7-2	few	TRBJ2-7	TGTGCCAGCAGCCCCTACGGGGGAGAGCAGTACTTC	CASSPYGGEQYF
15	TRBD1	TRBV5-1	-	TRBJ1-1	TGCGCCAGCAGCTACGGACAGGGGATGGGTACTGAAGCTTTCTTT	CASSYGQGMGTEAFF
13	-	TRBV6-5	-	TRBJ1-2	TGTGCCAGCAGTGCAGGGGCTATGAGAGGCTACACCTTC	CASSAGAMRGYTF
14	TRBD2	TRBV29-1	-	TRBJ2-3	TGCAGCACACCCGGGGGGGGGCTCACAGATACGCAGTATTTT	CSTPGGGLTDTQYF
15	TRBD1	TRBV5-1	-	TRBJ1-1	TGCGCCAGCAGCTTGCGTAACAGGGGGGAATCTGAAGCTTTCTTT	CASSLRNRGESEAFF
14	TRBD2	TRBV5-4	-	TRBJ2-3	TGTGCCAGCAGCACTAGCGGGGGAACAGATACGCAGTATTTT	CASSTSGGTDTQYF
15	TRBD1	TRBV6-5	few	TRBJ2-2	TGTGCCAGCAGTCCCGACAGGGGGCAAGGCGGGGAGCTGTTTTTT	CASSPDRGQGGELFF
16	TRBD1	TRBV7-6	-	TRBJ2-5	TGTGCCAGCAGCTTACCCTGGACAGGGATTCAAGAGACCCAGTACTTC	CASSLPWTGIQETQYF
14	TRBD1	TRBV20-1	few	TRBJ2-1	TGCAGTGCTAGAGGGCCAGGGGGCATGAATGAGCAGTTCTTC	CSARGPGGMNEQFF
18	-	TRBV7-2	-	TRBJ2-7	TGTGCCAGCAGCGGGCTTAGTAGGCAGGGGATTTCTTTCTACGAGCAGTACTTC	CASSGLSRQGISFYEQYF
14	-	TRBV6-5	-	TRBJ1-2	TGTGCCAGCAGAGAGGGGTGGGACGGCTATGGCTACACCTTC	CASREGWDGYGYTF
16	-	TRBV19	-	TRBJ1-1	TGTGCCAGTAGTATAGGGATCAGGCGATTGAACACTGAAGCTTTCTTT	CASSIGIRRLNTEAFF
17	TRBD2	TRBV7-9	-	TRBJ2-1	TGTGCCAGCAGCAAGCTGGGCAGCGGGACGTTTAGGGATGAGCAGTTCTTC	CASSKLGSGTFRDEQFF
11	-	TRBV29-1	-	TRBJ2-7	TGCAGCATAGCTCTCGGGTACGAGCAGTACTTC	CSIALGYEQYF
15	-	TRBV9	once	TRBJ2-2	TGTGCCAGCAGCGCGGACAGCCAACCCACCGGGGAGCTGTTTTTT	CASSADSQPTGELFF
11	-	TRBV12-5	few	TRBJ2-1	TGTGCTAGTGGTTTGGAAAGGGAGCAGTTCTTC	CASGLEREQFF
15	-	TRBV7-2	-	TRBJ2-2	TGTGCCAGCAGCTTCAAGGGTCGGGACACCGGGGAGCTGTTTTTT	CASSFKGRDTGELFF
14	-	TRBV5-5	-	TRBJ2-5	TGTGCCAGCAGCTCGCGGACTACCCAAGAGACCCAGTACTTC	CASSSRTTQETQYF
14	-	TRBV5-1	-	TRBJ2-3	TGCGCCAGCGGAGGAGCTCGAACCACAGATACGCAGTATTTT	CASGGARTTDTQYF
11	-	TRBV28	-	TRBJ1-5	TGTGCCAGCAGTATGAATCAGCCCCAGCATTTT	CASSMNQPQHF
13	-	TRBV24-1	few	TRBJ1-4	TGTGCCACCAGCCAACCGGGGAATGAAAAACTGTTTTTT	CATSQPGNEKLFF
17	TRBD2	TRBV15	-	TRBJ2-7	TGTGCCACCAGCAGAGACGGGGCGGGAGCGGGAGAAGGCGAGCAGTACTTC	CATSRDGAGAGEGEQYF
13	-	TRBV5-1	few	TRBJ2-7	TGCGCCAGCAGCTTGGGTACAGGCCACGAGCAGTACTTC	CASSLGTGHEQYF
16	-	TRBV24-1	few	TRBJ2-3	TGTGCCACCAGTGACTCTACCCTGGTGCCCACAGATACGCAGTATTTT	CATSDSTLVPTDTQYF
12	-	TRBV2	many	TRBJ2-7	TGTGCCAGCAGTGAAGCGGGCTACGAGCAGTACTTC	CASSEAGYEQYF
11	TRBD2	TRBV30	-	TRBJ2-3	TGTGCCTGGAGCGGACTAGCGCAGCAGTATTTT	CAWSGLAQQYF
13	-	TRBV7-9	-	TRBJ1-2	TGTGCCACCGCCGCTGGGGGGGAGCATGGCTACACCTTC	CATAAGGEHGYTF
14	-	TRBV6-5	-	TRBJ2-6	TGTGCCAGCAGAGCAGGACCTGGGGCCAACGTCCTGACTTTC	CASRAGPGANVLTF
14	-	TRBV7-8	-	TRBJ1-5	TGTGCCAGCAGCCCGGACGGTGCCGTACAGCCCCAGCATTTT	CASSPDGAVQPQHF
16	TRBD2	TRBV7-9	few	TRBJ2-1	TGTGCCAGCAGCTTAGCGCTAGCGGGAGTCACGGATGAGCAGTTCTTC	CASSLALAGVTDEQFF
13	TRBD1	TRBV29-1	-	TRBJ2-7	TGCAGCGTTGAAGGGGGACAGGGTGGCGAGCAGTACTTC	CSVEGGQGGEQYF
13	TRBD2	TRBV5-6	few	TRBJ2-1	TGTGCCAGCAGGAGCGGGGGGGCCAGAGAGCAGTTCTTC	CASRSGGAREQFF
11	-	TRBV6-1	few	TRBJ1-5	TGTGCCAGCAGTTCGTATCAGCCCCAGCATTTT	CASSSYQPQHF
15	-	TRBV4-1	-	TRBJ2-3	TGCGCCAGCAGCCAAGGCGGAATTAGCACAGATACGCAGTATTTT	CASSQGGISTDTQYF
14	-	TRBV6-1	-	TRBJ1-5	TGTGCCAGCAGTGTCGGTCTGGGCAATCAGCCCCAGCATTTT	CASSVGLGNQPQHF
16	TRBD2	TRBV2	-	TRBJ2-3	TGTGCCAGCGGAGTAGCGGGGACTCGGGGCACAGATACGCAGTATTTT	CASGVAGTRGTDTQYF
15	-	TRBV7-2	-	TRBJ2-3	TGTGCCAGCAGCTTAGGGGGGGCCGGCACAGATACGCAGTATTTT	CASSLGGAGTDTQYF
14	TRBD1	TRBV7-7	few	TRBJ2-5	TGTGCTAGCAGCTGGGACAGGGACGGAGAGACCCAGTACTTC	CASSWDRDGETQYF
19	-	TRBV7-3	-	TRBJ2-2	TGTGCCAGCAGCTTTATGCCGCTGGTCCAGGGCGCGAACACCGGGGAGCTGTTTTTT	CASSFMPLVQGANTGELFF
14	TRBD1	TRBV29-1	few	TRBJ1-2	TGCAGCGTTGACGGGACAGGGATGAACTATGGCTACACCTTC	CSVDGTGMNYGYTF
15	-	TRBV5-1	-	TRBJ1-1	TGCGCCAGCAGCTCCGTGGAGGGGCTGGGGACTGAAGCTTTCTTT	CASSSVEGLGTEAFF
14	TRBD2	TRBV2	few	TRBJ2-3	TGTGCCAGCAGGCCGGGGGGGCCCACAGATACGCAGTATTTT	CASRPGGPTDTQYF
13	-	TRBV24-1	few	TRBJ2-5	TGTGCCACCAGTGACTTTTCGGGACTCGAGAAGTACTTC	CATSDFSGLEKYF
14	-	TRBV7-3	-	TRBJ2-3	TGTGCCAGCAGCCCACCCCTAGCCCCAGATACGCAGTATTTT	CASSPPLAPDTQYF
17	TRBD2	TRBV24-1	few	TRBJ2-2	TGTGCCACCAGTGATCCTCGGAGTAGCGGGACGACCGGGGAGCTGTTTTTT	CATSDPRSSGTTGELFF
14	-	TRBV3-1	-	TRBJ2-1	TGTGCCAGCAGCCAAGTATCTGGCGCTTCCGAGCAGTTCTTC	CASSQVSGASEQFF
18	-	TRBV5-1	-	TRBJ2-5	TGCGCCAGCAGCACCCGACCAGGGGGCGGGGGCGGTCAAGAGACCCAGTACTTC	CASSTRPGGGGGQETQYF
16	TRBD1	TRBV25-1	-	TRBJ2-2	TGTGCCAGCAGTGTTCAGACAGGGCTGGACACCGGGGAGCTGTTTTTT	CASSVQTGLDTGELFF
12	-	TRBV7-2	-	TRBJ2-2	TGTGCCAGCAGCTTTGGGATGGGGGAGCTGTTTTTT	CASSFGMGELFF
16	-	TRBV7-9	-	TRBJ2-1	TGTGCCAGCAGCTTGGCTCCGGCGGGGCCCAACAATGAGCAGTTCTTC	CASSLAPAGPNNEQFF
14	-	TRBV27	few	TRBJ2-7	TGTGCCAGCAGTTTATTCAGAAGAAGCTACGAGCAGTACTTC	CASSLFRRSYEQYF
14	TRBD1	TRBV5-1	few	TRBJ1-2	TGCGCCAGCAGCTTGGCACAGGGGGGAAATGGCTACACCTTC	CASSLAQGGNGYTF
14	-	TRBV12-3/TRBV12-4	few	TRBJ2-7	TGTGCCAGCAGCCGTACAGGGATGGGGGACGAGCAGTACTTC	CASSRTGMGDEQYF
14	-	TRBV25-1	-	TRBJ2-5	TGTGCCAGCAGTTTAGGGTCTCGGAAAGAGACCCAGTACTTC	CASSLGSRKETQYF
13	-	TRBV18	-	TRBJ2-7	TGTGCCAGCTCACCCTTGGAGAACTACGAGCAGTACTTC	CASSPLENYEQYF
12	TRBD2	TRBV29-1	-	TRBJ2-5	TGCAGCGTTGGGGGGGGGCAAGAGACCCAGTACTTC	CSVGGGQETQYF